This is a list of T cell receptor beta chains from one sample in a study of OX40 agonist ivuxolimab in advanced cancers. The method was immunoSEQ multiplex PCR; TCRdb's version includes in-frame clones alone and lacks a portion of them. Seen here are approximately 53,000 clones, 90% to 95% observed once, and the top ten hold roughly 22%. The specimen was CD4+ or CD8+ T cells sorted from blood, collected in a trial of the OX40 agonist ivuxolimab. These receptors originate from an adult with an advanced solid tumor such as melanoma, head and neck, liver or kidney cancer. Both conserved end residues are trimmed from each CDR3. Fields, in order: V gene, CDR3 protein.

v_call: TRBV28; cdr3_aa: ATIGGIDYGYT
v_call: TRBV4-1; cdr3_aa: ASSQDMRTEAF
v_call: TRBV4-3; cdr3_aa: ASSQSSSGRAYNEQF
v_call: TRBV5-4; cdr3_aa: ASSFKGLAPIGRNEQF
v_call: TRBV4-3; cdr3_aa: ASTWTSGRADLTGELF
v_call: TRBV2; cdr3_aa: ASSDSRGRNTEAF
v_call: TRBV5-6; cdr3_aa: ASSPGQGYYGYT
v_call: TRBV6-5; cdr3_aa: ASSYSGGRESQH
v_call: TRBV6-5; cdr3_aa: ASSYRGETQY
v_call: TRBV6-5; cdr3_aa: ASSYSSGQDLNEQF
v_call: TRBV18; cdr3_aa: ASSPGAGGWDTQY
v_call: TRBV18; cdr3_aa: ASSPYRDTQY
v_call: TRBV6-6; cdr3_aa: ASSYYGAGYT
v_call: TRBV6-1; cdr3_aa: ASSAPLGATSTDTQY
v_call: TRBV9; cdr3_aa: ASSVVGGGLAGDRNTGELF
v_call: TRBV7-8; cdr3_aa: ASSWEADDTQY
v_call: TRBV7-6; cdr3_aa: ASSLRSSGRHDNEQF
v_call: TRBV27; cdr3_aa: ASSLWTSGSSPDTQY